This T cell receptor (beta chain) was sequenced in a study of T-cell reconstitution after alpha-beta-depleted transplantation in children. Overall study results and limits: Roughly two months post-transplant, alpha-beta T cells reportedly originated from several hundred graft clones that had expanded.

Preparing the TCRbeta library involved the use of unique molecular identifiers. TCRdb fed the PCR reads into MiXCR, producing one record per CDR3 protein. The repertoire includes approximately 110,000 distinct CDR3 sequences, 10% of them detected once, and under 40% sits in the top ten. This clonotype was observed at least ten times. Its antigen remains unidentified. V shed 6 bases and J 6 bases; nucleotides not matched to a gene: 5. The CDR3 runs to 13 residues. This chain links TRBV12-3 or TRBV12-4 with TRBJ2-1; 7 nucleotides match TRBD1. The specimen was PBMCs, collected before TCRalphabeta/CD19-depleted stem cell transplant. The source of this sequence is a boy under 10 years old with acute lymphoblastic leukemia, due to receive a stem cell transplant. The CDR3 loop reads CASSPTGINEQFF. CDR3 in DNA: TGTGCCAGCAGCCCGACAGGGATCAATGAGCAGTTCTTC.